Listed here are 5 T cell receptor beta chains from one sample, sequenced in a study of blood T cell repertoires in COVID-19 (dated by TCRdb to about 2020). Library preparation employed the immunoSEQ multiplex PCR assay. TCRdb holds this immuneACCESS table with in-frame rearrangements only. Some clones are missing; in checked studies, unresolved V genes explain under half, and the rest has no known cause. This sample gives about 220,000 clones in total; roughly 90% of them show up just once. Together, the top ten hold roughly 2.7% of the sample. The specimen was PBMCs or T cells enriched from blood (not recorded which). All receptors derive from a woman in her thirties who had recovered from COVID-19.

V usage is TRBV10-2 and J usage is TRBJ2-2, with TRBD1 matching 9 bases. J was trimmed by 1 base and V by 11 bases; bases with no gene match: 5. Germline CDR1 reads WSHSY; CDR2 reads SAAADI. The CDR3 has 14 residues. In DNA, the CDR3 is TGCGCCTCGTGGACAGGGGTGAACACCGGGGAGCTGTTTTTT. Its protein is CASWTGVNTGELFF.

The rearrangement uses TRBV4-3 and TRBJ2-7, with D tentatively TRBD2 (6 bases). The CDR3 consists of 17 residues. V lost 0 bases and J 0 bases, leaving 15 bases between the germline ends. Looked up from germline, CDR1 is LGHNA and CDR2 is YSLEER. CDR3 amino acids: CASSQDRGVRSSYEQYF. As DNA, the CDR3 is TGCGCCAGCAGCCAAGATCGCGGGGTGAGGAGCTCCTACGAGCAGTACTTC.

V usage is TRBV2 and J usage is TRBJ1-1; D perhaps matches TRBD1 (5 bases). CDR1 is SNHLY and CDR2 is FYNNEI in the germline V gene. V lost 7 bases and J 1 base, leaving 13 bases between the germline ends. The CDR3 contains 14 residues. As DNA, the CDR3 is TGTGCCAGCACTTCTTTGACAGCGAACACTGAAGCTTTCTTT. Protein sequence: CASTSLTANTEAFF.

The chain employs TRBV7-9 and TRBJ1-2; tentative D call: TRBD1 (5 bases). V lost 0 bases and J lost 2, with 7 bases in between. Per the germline V gene, CDR1 is SEHNR and CDR2 is FQNEAQ (reference sequence). The length of the CDR3 is 14 residues. The CDR3 sequence is CASSLADSNYGYTF. The DNA of the CDR3 is TGTGCCAGCAGCTTAGCCGACAGCAACTATGGCTACACCTTC.

This clone was seen a single time. This rearrangement joins TRBV19 to TRBJ1-5; 9 nucleotides line up with TRBD1. The CDR3 contains 14 residues. V was clipped by 10 bases and J by 1 base; unmatched bases: 5. Germline lookup yields CDR1 LNHDA and CDR2 SQIVND (reference sequence). Here the CDR3 reads CATTGQGSNQPQHF. In nucleotides, the CDR3 is TGTGCCACCACGGGACAGGGCAGCAATCAGCCCCAGCATTTT. The whole variable domain, remainder taken from reference TRBV19 and TRBJ1-5, is DGGITQSPKYLFRKEGQNVTLSCEQNLNHDAMYWYRQDPGQGLRLIYYSQIVNDFQKGDIAEGYSVSREKKESFPLTVTSAQKNPTAFYLCATTGQGSNQPQHFGDGTRLSIL.